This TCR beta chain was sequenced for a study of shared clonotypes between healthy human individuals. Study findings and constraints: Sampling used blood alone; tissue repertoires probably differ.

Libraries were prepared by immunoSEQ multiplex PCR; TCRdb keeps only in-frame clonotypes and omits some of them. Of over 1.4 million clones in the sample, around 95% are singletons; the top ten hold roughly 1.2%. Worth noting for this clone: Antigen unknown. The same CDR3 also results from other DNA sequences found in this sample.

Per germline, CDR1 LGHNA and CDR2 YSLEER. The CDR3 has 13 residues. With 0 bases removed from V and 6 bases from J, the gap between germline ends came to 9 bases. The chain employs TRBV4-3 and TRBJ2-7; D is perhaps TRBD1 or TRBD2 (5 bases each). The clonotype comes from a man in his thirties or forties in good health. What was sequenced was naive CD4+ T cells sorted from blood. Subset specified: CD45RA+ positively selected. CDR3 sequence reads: CASSQDHGGEQYF. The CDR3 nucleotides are TGCGCCAGCAGCCAAGATCATGGGGGCGAGCAGTACTTC.